The sequence of this T cell receptor (beta chain) was determined in a study of T cell changes during pregnancy in multiple sclerosis. V lost 8 bases and J 0 bases, leaving 7 bases between the germline ends. The germline gives CDR1 MDHEN, CDR2 SYDVKM. The CDR3 consists of 12 residues. This table comes from immunoSEQ multiplex PCR, and its TCRdb copy is limited to in-frame clones, with some not included. In the table there are some 40,000 clones, roughly nine tenths of which are singletons. The V gene is TRBV28, the J gene TRBJ2-5; the D gene is possibly TRBD2 (5 bases). Source: CD4+ T cells from peripheral blood mononuclear cells, taken in the first trimester of pregnancy. The receptor was derived from a female donor with multiple sclerosis, enrolled in a pregnancy study. CDR3 in amino acids: CASGLYQETQYF. CDR3 bases: TGTGCCAGCGGACTTTACCAAGAGACCCAGTACTTC.